This entry lists 10 T cell receptor beta chains sequenced from one sample in a study of blood T cell repertoires in COVID-19. Sequencing was performed with immunoSEQ multiplex PCR; in TCRdb, only in-frame clones are kept and a portion is missing. Of tens of thousands of clones in the sample, about 86% were seen once. The sample taken for sequencing was peripheral blood. All receptors come from a woman in her fifties or sixties with acute or convalescent COVID-19.

The rearrangement links TRBV7-2 to TRBJ2-1; 15 nucleotides agree with TRBD2. CDR1 SGHTA and CDR2 FQGNSA come from the germline V gene. The CDR3 contains 18 residues. Trimming cost V 3 bases and J 1 base; bases outside gene matches: 4. The CDR3 region is CASSFRTSGGASYNEQFF. The CDR3 nucleotides read TGTGCCAGCAGCTTCAGGACTAGCGGGGGGGCATCCTACAATGAGCAGTTCTTC.

This clone is a singleton in its sample. The CDR3 DNA reads as TGTGCCAGCAGTTCAGTATTTAGCAATCAGCCCCAGCATTTT. It yields the protein CASSSVFSNQPQHF. This chain links TRBV6-6 with TRBJ1-5; D gene unclear. CDR3 size: 14 residues. The germline gives CDR1 MNHNY, CDR2 SVGAGI (reference sequence). Trimming shortened V by 4 bases and J by 0 bases, and 7 bases separated the two germline ends.

V is TRBV30 and J is TRBJ2-1, with 14 nucleotides matching TRBD2. The CDR3 consists of 15 residues. Germline values: CDR1 GTSNPN, CDR2 SVGIG (reference sequence). J lost 7 bases, V lost 4 bases, and 6 bases had no gene match. CDR3 nucleotide sequence: TGTGCCTGGACAGGACTAGCGGGAGGTCGGAATGAGCAGTTCTTC. This translates into CAWTGLAGGRNEQFF.

This sequence joins TRBV11-2 and TRBJ1-3; D remains unclear. The germline gives CDR1 SGHAT, CDR2 FQNNGV. This CDR3 spans 14 amino acids. V was pared by 1 base and J by 0 bases, with 4 bases between. CDR3 protein: CASSLAVSGNTIYF. CDR3 sequence (DNA): TGTGCCAGCAGCTTAGCTGTCTCTGGAAACACCATATATTTT.

The V call is TRBV28, the J call TRBJ1-1, with no clear D. Germline V gene sequence: CDR1 MDHEN, CDR2 SYDVKM. The CDR3 runs 16 residues. V was trimmed by 3 bases and J by 2 bases, leaving 16 bases between them. The CDR3 loop reads CASSFIPERPNTEAFF. For the CDR3, the DNA is TGTGCCAGCAGTTTTATCCCAGAACGTCCCAACACTGAAGCTTTCTTT. The entire variable domain, with the rest obtained from reference TRBV28 and TRBJ1-1, is as follows: DVKVTQSSRYLVKRTGEKVFLECVQDMDHENMFWYRQDPGLGLRLIYFSYDVKMKEKGDIPEGYSVSREKKERFSLILESASTNQTSMYLCASSFIPERPNTEAFFGQGTRLTVV.

The genes are TRBV18 and TRBJ2-2; D is ambiguous. Trimming pared 3 bases from V and 2 bases from J, leaving 4 bases between. Per germline, CDR1 KGHSH and CDR2 LQKENI. The length of the CDR3 is 13 residues. CDR3 in DNA: TGTGCCAGCTCACCCCTTAACACCGGGGAGCTGTTTTTT. It specifies CASSPLNTGELFF. The full variable domain, rest sourced from reference TRBV18 and TRBJ2-2, is NAGVMQNPRHLVRRRGQEARLRCSPMKGHSHVYWYRQLPEEGLKFMVYLQKENIIDESGMPKERFSAEFPKEGPSILRIQQVVRGDSAAYFCASSPLNTGELFFGEGSRLTVL.

The chain links TRBV5-1 to TRBJ1-2; tentative D call: TRBD1 (5 bases). V lost 4 bases, J lost 4 bases, and 14 bases lay in between. The germline V gene has CDR1 SGHRS and CDR2 YFSETQ. This CDR3 spans 14 amino acids. The DNA of the CDR3 is TGCGCCAGCAGCCCCGATGGGGCCGCCTATGGCTACACCTTC. As protein: CASSPDGAAYGYTF.

The rearrangement joins TRBV6-5 to TRBJ1-1; 9 nucleotides align to TRBD1. CDR1 is MNHEY and CDR2 is SVGAGI in the germline V gene. The CDR3 runs 14 residues. The V gene end was trimmed by 7 bases and the J gene end by 3 bases; junction bases not matched to a gene: 6. CDR3 sequence reads: CASKDRGVYTEAFF. The CDR3 bases are TGTGCCAGCAAAGACAGGGGGGTTTACACTGAAGCTTTCTTT.

This sequence joins TRBV5-1 and TRBJ1-1, with 8 bases that match TRBD1. CDR1 SGHRS and CDR2 YFSETQ come from the germline V gene. CDR3 length: 18 residues. The trim removed 0 bases at V and 5 bases at J, leaving 15 bases unmatched. CDR3 loop: CASSLESRQGFSWTEAFF. The CDR3 bases are TGCGCCAGCAGCTTGGAATCCCGACAGGGGTTTTCGTGGACTGAAGCTTTCTTT.

The chain uses TRBV30 and TRBJ1-2; a possible D gene is TRBD1 (6 bases). Germline lookup yields CDR1 GTSNPN and CDR2 SVGIG (reference sequence). The CDR3 length is 11 residues. V lost 6 bases and J 11 bases, leaving 16 bases between the germline ends. The CDR3 bases are TGTGCCTGTTTAACCGGGACACCTTACACCTTC. Translated: CACLTGTPYTF.